This TCR beta chain derives from a study of blood T cell repertoires in COVID-19. Study-level information: Both acute and convalescent COVID-19 samples were obtained from the United States, Italy and Spain. T cells, B-cell-depleted T cells, or PBMCs provided the cDNA or gDNA that served as material.

Trimming removed 4 bases from V and 4 bases from J; junction bases left unmatched: 9. The CDR3 has 16 amino acids. CDR1 is GTSNPN and CDR2 is SVGIG in the germline V gene (reference sequence). How the authors handled the data: Nucleated cell number was recorded as an estimate derived from reference gene primer amplification. Here immunoSEQ multiplex PCR was the method, and the copy in TCRdb shows in-frame clones only, minus some. The V and J calls and clone size are taken from that table; D and trimming were inferred from the DNA. Among approximately 200,000 clones listed, about 90% were seen once. This clonotype was sampled from a woman aged 55 to 70 with acute or convalescent COVID-19. Sequencing input: peripheral blood. V usage is TRBV30 and J usage is TRBJ1-4; 10 bases match TRBD1. The CDR3 DNA follows: TGTGCCTGGAACCCGGGACAGGGGTGGTATAATGAAAAACTGTTTTTT. Protein sequence: CAWNPGQGWYNEKLFF. Based on the CDR3 plus reference TRBV30 and TRBJ1-4, the full variable domain is SQTIHQWPATLVQPVGSPLSLECTVEGTSNPNLYWYRQAAGRGLQLLFYSVGIGQISSEVPQNLSASRPQDRQFILSSKKLLLSDSGFYLCAWNPGQGWYNEKLFFGSGTQLSVL.